Listed below are T cell receptor beta chains from one sample, sequenced in a study of blood T cell repertoires in COVID-19. Sequenced by immunoSEQ multiplex PCR; TCRdb stores in-frame clones only, minus some. Of tens of thousands of clones listed, roughly 89% are singletons. Sample: peripheral blood. Receptors originate from a human donor in a cohort sampled during active COVID-19. CDR3s include the opening cysteine and the closing phenylalanine or tryptophan. The D gene is left open where the match is weak. Size is stated for part of the rows, as once, few or many counts, or as a class when the clone is expanded.

abundance: .
d_gene: TRBD1
j_gene: TRBJ1-2
v_gene: TRBV9
CDR3nt: TGTGCCAGCAGCGTAGGCCCAAGGGCAGGGACAGGTTATGGCTACACCTTC
CDR3aa: CASSVGPRAGTGYGYTF

abundance: .
d_gene: TRBD1
j_gene: TRBJ1-6
v_gene: TRBV11-2
CDR3nt: TGTGCCAGCAGCCCGTCCCGGGACAGGGCCCGGGTTGATTCACCCCTCCACTTT
CDR3aa: CASSPSRDRARVDSPLHF

abundance: .
d_gene: TRBD2
j_gene: TRBJ2-3
v_gene: TRBV19
CDR3nt: TGTGCCAGTGCTTCGAGCGGGAATGGGGCAGATACGCAGTATTTT
CDR3aa: CASASSGNGADTQYF

abundance: .
d_gene: TRBD1
j_gene: TRBJ1-2
v_gene: TRBV12-5
CDR3nt: TGTGCTAGTGGTTTAGGGGGCCTCTATGGCTACACCTTC
CDR3aa: CASGLGGLYGYTF

abundance: .
d_gene: TRBD1
j_gene: TRBJ1-2
v_gene: TRBV9
CDR3nt: TGTGCCAGCAGAGGGACAGGGACGAACTATGGCTACACCTTC
CDR3aa: CASRGTGTNYGYTF

abundance: once
d_gene: TRBD1
j_gene: TRBJ2-3
v_gene: TRBV27
CDR3nt: TGTGCCAGCAGTTCCACACCGGGACAGGGTAACTATTTT
CDR3aa: CASSSTPGQGNYF

abundance: once
d_gene: TRBD1
j_gene: TRBJ1-2
v_gene: TRBV18
CDR3nt: TGTGCCAGCTCACCAACAGGGGCTAACTATGGCTACACCTTC
CDR3aa: CASSPTGANYGYTF

abundance: .
d_gene: .
j_gene: TRBJ1-5
v_gene: TRBV6-2/TRBV6-3
CDR3nt: TGTGCCAGCGGCCCAATTCGGGGGTATCAGCCCCAGCATTTT
CDR3aa: CASGPIRGYQPQHF

abundance: .
d_gene: .
j_gene: TRBJ2-7
v_gene: TRBV11-2
CDR3nt: TGTGCCAGCAGCTCGACGACTGGACAGCGATTCTCCTACGAGCAGTACTTC
CDR3aa: CASSSTTGQRFSYEQYF

abundance: .
d_gene: .
j_gene: TRBJ1-6
v_gene: TRBV27
CDR3nt: TGTGCCAGCAGTTTCGGCGGCCGTTCACCCCTCCACTTT
CDR3aa: CASSFGGRSPLHF

abundance: .
d_gene: TRBD1
j_gene: TRBJ1-1
v_gene: TRBV15
CDR3nt: TGTGCCACCAGCAGTCCGGGACAGAGTGAAGCTTTCTTT
CDR3aa: CATSSPGQSEAFF